Listed here are 21 T cell receptor beta chains from one sample, sequenced in a study of graft-versus-host responses after intestinal transplantation. TCRdb keeps only in-frame clones here, not all; method: immunoSEQ multiplex PCR. Of under 75,000 clones listed, about nine tenths are singletons. Intraepithelial plus lamina propria lymphocytes were released by processing graft tissue. The specimen was ileum tissue, collected approximately 370 days after transplant. These receptors came from a human patient who received an intestinal transplant, so some T cells may come from the graft donor.

The J gene is TRBJ1-5, the V gene TRBV7-3; 8 bases match TRBD1. Per the germline V gene, CDR1 is SGHTA and CDR2 is FQGTGA. This CDR3 spans 16 amino acids. V lost 3 bases to trimming and J lost 2 bases; unmatched junction nucleotides: 6. The CDR3 DNA reads as TGTGCCAGCAGCTTTACACAGGGGGGTGGCAATCAGCCCCAGCATTTT. It is translated as CASSFTQGGGNQPQHF.

The V call is TRBV21-1, the J call TRBJ2-7; no check of the table's D call, TRBD1, against the DNA was made. TRBV21-1 is listed as a pseudogene. The CDR3 runs to 16 residues. CDR3 DNA: TGTGCCAGAACGAAGGACGACAGGGTGGACTCCTACGAGCAGTACTTC. Amino acid sequence: CARTKDDRVDSYEQYF.

With respect to this clone: No DNA is shown, since the ends of the CDR3 on it are uncertain; the CDR3 is the one TCRdb lists. The chain uses TRBV19 and TRBJ2-7; TRBD2, the table's D call, lacks a check against the DNA. 15 amino acids form the CDR3, both terminal residues included. Germline V gene sequence: CDR1 LNHDA, CDR2 SQIVND (reference sequence). The CDR3 loop reads CASSIFGGGIYEQCF.

The rearrangement links TRBV4-1 to TRBJ2-7; D may match TRBD1 or TRBD2 (5 bases each). Germline CDR1 MGHRA, CDR2 YSYEKL. Trimming took 0 bases from V and 2 from J, leaving 17 bases between them. This CDR3 is built from 17 residues. CDR3 in amino acids: CASSQDGDPLGTYEQYF. The CDR3 nucleotides are TGCGCCAGCAGCCAAGATGGGGACCCGCTGGGGACCTACGAGCAGTACTTC.

The chain combines TRBV7-9 with TRBJ2-4; unclear D gene. Trimming removed 5 bases from V and 4 bases from J, with 6 bases in between. CDR3 length: 12 residues. Germline lookup yields CDR1 SEHNR and CDR2 FQNEAQ (reference sequence). The CDR3 loop reads CASSALKNIQYF. The CDR3 DNA follows: TGTGCCAGCAGCGCTCTAAAAAACATTCAGTACTTC.

The chain uses TRBV6-5 and TRBJ2-7; 8 bases align to TRBD1. Germline CDR1 MNHEY, CDR2 SVGAGI. The junction had 4 bases not matched to a gene; V was cut back by 6 bases and J by 3 bases. The CDR3 loop spans 13 amino acids. CDR3 region: CASRPGQVYEQYF. The CDR3 nucleotides are TGTGCCAGCAGACCGGGACAGGTCTACGAGCAGTACTTC.

The rearrangement joins TRBV18 to TRBJ2-7; no definite D call. The length of the CDR3 is 16 residues. Germline V gene lookup returns CDR1 KGHSH and CDR2 LQKENI. Trimming removed 3 bases from V and 4 bases from J, with 19 bases in between. CDR3: CASSPSGGGEWYEQYF. As DNA, the CDR3 is TGTGCCAGCTCACCTTCCGGCGGCGGAGAGTGGTACGAGCAGTACTTC.

This sequence joins TRBV29-1 and TRBJ2-2, with D maybe TRBD1 (5 bases). This CDR3 has 16 residues. Trimming took 8 bases from V and 3 from J, leaving 22 bases between them. In germline, CDR1 is SQVTM, CDR2 ANQGSEA. CDR3 nucleotides: TGCAGCCTTACGAAGGGGTTTTCCGACGACACCGGGGAGCTGTTTTTT. Its protein product is CSLTKGFSDDTGELFF.

The chain has TRBV6-5 and TRBJ2-7; 13 nucleotides agree with TRBD2. The V gene's germline CDR1 is MNHEY and CDR2 SVGAGI. This CDR3 spans 14 amino acids. Trimming at V came to 6 bases and at J to 2 bases, leaving 1 base not matched to a gene. CDR3 loop: CASRTSGGAYEQYF. DNA of the CDR3: TGTGCCAGCAGAACTAGCGGGGGGGCCTACGAGCAGTACTTC.

This clone was counted a single time. The chain uses TRBV10-3 and TRBJ1-6; a possible D gene is TRBD1 (5 bases). This CDR3 has 18 amino acids. V gave up 3 bases and J gave up 7 bases, with 22 bases separating them. Germline V lookup: CDR1 ENHRY, CDR2 SYGVKD. This chain's CDR3 is CAISDRAGWKALNSPLHF. The CDR3 DNA follows: TGTGCCATCAGTGACCGGGCAGGGTGGAAGGCGTTGAATTCACCCCTCCACTTT.

Comment on this clone: Other DNA sequences from this sample encode an identical CDR3 as well. The chain combines TRBV2 with TRBJ2-7; TRBD1 agrees at 7 bases. The J segment lost 3 bases and the V segment lost 3 bases, leaving 8 bases of the junction unmatched. From germline, CDR1 is SNHLY and CDR2 FYNNEI. This CDR3 region has 15 residues. Written as DNA, the CDR3 is TGTGCCAGCAGTGATCAGGCAGGGGGTGGCTACGAGCAGTACTTC. Its protein product is CASSDQAGGGYEQYF.

The chain combines TRBV28 with TRBJ2-1; 9 bases agree with TRBD1. V shed 3 bases and J 0 bases; nucleotides not matched to a gene: 0. Looked up from germline, CDR1 is MDHEN and CDR2 is SYDVKM. This CDR3 comprises 15 residues. The CDR3 DNA reads TGTGCCAGCAGTTTGACAGGGGGCTCCTACAATGAGCAGTTCTTC. Its protein is CASSLTGGSYNEQFF.

The chain is built from TRBV12-5 and TRBJ1-1; D is ambiguous. The CDR3 consists of 13 residues. V dropped 5 bases and J dropped 11 bases, with 18 bases sitting between them. Germline CDR1 is LGHNT and CDR2 is FRNRAP. CDR3 sequence reads: CASGPEGGFSAFF. CDR3 DNA: TGTGCTAGTGGTCCGGAGGGAGGGTTCTCGGCTTTCTTT.

The chain is built from TRBV6-1 and TRBJ1-6; tentatively, D is TRBD1 (5 bases). V was pared by 6 bases and J by 13 bases, with 13 bases between. Germline values: CDR1 MNHNS, CDR2 SASEGT. The CDR3 length is 12 residues. CDR3 region: CASRRDPGPLHF. The CDR3 nucleotides read TGTGCCAGCAGACGGGACCCGGGGCCCCTCCACTTT.

The chain is built from TRBV13 and TRBJ2-5, with 13 bases fitting TRBD2. The CDR3 runs 17 residues. Germline CDR1 is PRHDT and CDR2 is FYEKMQ (reference sequence). V lost 4 bases, J lost 7 bases, and 12 bases stayed unmatched. Here the CDR3 reads CASSSNIGTSGDGTQYF. The DNA of the CDR3 is TGTGCCAGCAGCTCCAACATTGGGACTAGCGGGGACGGGACCCAGTACTTC.

This sequence joins TRBV6-5 and TRBJ2-5; D may correspond to TRBD1 or TRBD2 (5 bases each). Germline assignment: CDR1 MNHEY and CDR2 SVGAGI. There are 16 residues in the CDR3. The V end was cut by 2 bases, the J end by 5 bases, with 18 bases between. CDR3 protein: CASSYEPGSWGETQYF. The CDR3 DNA reads as TGTGCCAGCAGTTACGAACCAGGGAGTTGGGGGGAGACCCAGTACTTC.

The chain joins TRBV9 to TRBJ1-1; 8 nucleotides line up with TRBD1. The CDR3 is 12 amino acids. After removal of 5 bases from V and 10 bases from J, the junction contained 7 bases not matched to a gene. Germline CDR1 is SGDLS and CDR2 is YYNGEE. The CDR3 DNA follows: TGTGCCAGCAGGGGGACAGGCAAGGGAGCTTTCTTT. Its protein is CASRGTGKGAFF.

V gene TRBV12-5 combines with J gene TRBJ2-5; the D gene is possibly TRBD1 (5 bases). The last part of the DNA fits TRBJ2-7 better; the J call may be wrong. This CDR3 contains 13 residues. The germline V gene has CDR1 LGHNT and CDR2 FRNRAP. The CDR3 region is CASGLQESYEQYF. The CDR3 DNA reads as TGTGCTAGTGGTTTACAGGAATCATACGAGCAGTACTTC.

CDR3 amino acids: CASSQALASTDTQYF. CDR3 DNA sequence: TGTGCCAGCAGCCAGGCACTAGCGAGCACAGATACGCAGTATTTT. J is TRBJ2-3 and V is TRBV4-2; 7 bases match TRBD2. The CDR3 consists of 15 residues. Per germline, CDR1 LGHNA and CDR2 YNFKEQ. The J segment lost 0 bases and the V segment lost 3 bases, leaving 3 bases of the junction unmatched.

A single count supports this clone. In DNA, the CDR3 is TGTGCCAGCTCACCACCCCCCGCCGGGACAGGCGAGCAGTACTTC. Amino acids: CASSPPPAGTGEQYF. The rearrangement links TRBV18 to TRBJ2-7, with 8 bases matching TRBD1. The germline V gene has CDR1 KGHSH and CDR2 LQKENI. Trimming cost V 0 bases and J 6 bases; bases outside gene matches: 7. The CDR3 extends over 15 amino acids.

CDR3 loop: CASSRVLAGQETQYF. Here the CDR3 DNA reads TGTGCCAGCAGCCGCGTGCTAGCGGGCCAAGAGACCCAGTACTTC. This chain joins TRBV11-2 and TRBJ2-5; 8 nucleotides match TRBD2. The trim removed 5 bases at V and 1 base at J, leaving 6 bases unmatched. There are 15 residues in the CDR3. CDR1 is SGHAT, CDR2 FQNNGV, per germline.